Below, 23 T cell receptor beta chains from the same sample are listed, as sequenced in a study of blood T cell repertoires in COVID-19. The data were produced by immunoSEQ multiplex PCR, yet TCRdb's version contains in-frame clones alone and is incomplete. Here the sample spans about 220,000 clones, around 80% being singletons. The sample taken for sequencing was peripheral blood. These receptor sequences come from a woman between 70 and 85 years old with acute or convalescent COVID-19.

This clone was picked up one time. The chain is built from TRBV7-2 and TRBJ2-7; D is perhaps TRBD1 (6 bases). With 3 bases removed from V and 6 bases from J, the gap between germline ends came to 15 bases. Germline V gene sequence: CDR1 SGHTA, CDR2 FQGNSA. This CDR3 contains 14 residues. CDR3 bases: TGTGCCAGCAGCTTCTACAGGGATCAGACCGAGCAGTACGTC. It yields the protein CASSFYRDQTEQYV.

The CDR3 spells CASRRDLRGYTF. Written as DNA, the CDR3 is TGTGCCAGCAGGAGGGATCTGAGGGGCTACACCTTC. The chain couples TRBV28 to TRBJ1-2; unclear D gene. The CDR3 spans 12 residues. The germline CDR1 and CDR2 sequences are MDHEN and SYDVKM. Trimming shortened V by 6 bases and J by 8 bases, and 13 bases separated the two germline ends.

The gene calls are TRBV7-8 and TRBJ1-1; 7 nucleotides match TRBD1. With 4 bases clipped from V and 0 bases from J, the junction kept 5 bases outside the gene matches. This CDR3 spans 15 amino acids. Germline lookup yields CDR1 SGHVS and CDR2 FQNEAQ. The CDR3 DNA sequence: TGTGCCAGCAGCTCACGGGGACAGATGAACACTGAAGCTTTCTTT. Its translation is CASSSRGQMNTEAFF.

The chain recombines TRBV5-1 with TRBJ2-3; 9 bases are a match to TRBD1. V was clipped by 1 base and J by 0 bases; unmatched bases: 9. CDR1 and CDR2 (germline): SGHRS, YFSETQ. The CDR3 runs 18 residues. The CDR3 here is CASSLRDREWGSTDTQYF. CDR3 DNA sequence: TGCGCCAGCAGCTTGCGGGACAGGGAATGGGGGAGCACAGATACGCAGTATTTT.

The rearrangement joins TRBV19 to TRBJ2-2; 8 bases are a match to TRBD2. Germline CDR1 and CDR2: LNHDA and SQIVND (reference sequence). The ends lost 3 bases at V and 4 bases at J; junction bases unmatched: 4. CDR3 length equals 15 residues. The CDR3 spells CASSIQSGGTGELFF. Written as DNA, the CDR3 is TGTGCCAGTAGTATCCAAAGCGGGGGCACCGGGGAGCTGTTTTTT. Drawing the rest from reference TRBV19 and TRBJ2-2, the complete variable domain is DGGITQSPKYLFRKEGQNVTLSCEQNLNHDAMYWYRQDPGQGLRLIYYSQIVNDFQKGDIAEGYSVSREKKESFPLTVTSAQKNPTAFYLCASSIQSGGTGELFFGEGSRLTVL.

This clone was detected only a few times. The rearrangement uses TRBV9 and TRBJ2-3; D may be TRBD2 (5 bases). With 0 bases removed from V and 3 bases from J, the gap between germline ends came to 11 bases. CDR1 and CDR2 (germline): SGDLS, YYNGEE. The CDR3 is made up of 15 amino acids. The CDR3 nucleotides read TGTGCCAGCAGCGTAGCTATGCCGGGGACAGATACGCAGTATTTT. It codes for CASSVAMPGTDTQYF.

This sequence joins TRBV5-5 and TRBJ2-1, with TRBD2 matching over 10 bases. V shed 4 bases and J 8 bases; nucleotides not matched to a gene: 12. The CDR3 extends over 16 amino acids. The germline gives CDR1 SGHKS, CDR2 YYEKEE (reference sequence). This CDR3 reads CASSVIAGGGVYEQFF. The CDR3, as DNA: TGTGCCAGCAGCGTCATAGCGGGGGGTGGAGTATATGAGCAGTTCTTC.

This chain joins TRBV7-9 and TRBJ2-1, with 9 nucleotides matching TRBD2. Germline values: CDR1 SEHNR, CDR2 FQNEAQ (reference sequence). J gave up 6 bases and V 8 bases, and 11 bases lay outside the gene matches. The CDR3 has 15 amino acids. As DNA, the CDR3 is TGTGCCAGCCTTACAAGCGGGGGGCGAAGCAATGAGCAGTTCTTC. Residues: CASLTSGGRSNEQFF. Together with reference TRBV7-9 and TRBJ2-1, the CDR3 gives the full variable domain: DTGVSQNPRHKITKRGQNVTFRCDPISEHNRLYWYRQTLGQGPEFLTYFQNEAQLEKSRLLSDRFSAERPKGSFSTLEIQRTEQGDSAMYLCASLTSGGRSNEQFFGPGTRLTVL.

The V and J genes are TRBV30 and TRBJ1-1; no definite D call. The CDR3 runs to 11 residues. Deletions cut 3 bases from V and 5 bases from J, with 7 bases between. Germline V CDR1 and CDR2: GTSNPN, SVGIG (reference sequence). The CDR3 DNA follows: TGTGCCTGGAGCCCGGGGACTGAAGCTTTCTTT. As protein: CAWSPGTEAFF.

The chain combines TRBV24-1 with TRBJ2-3; 14 bases agree with TRBD2. The germline gives CDR1 KGHDR, CDR2 SFDVKD. The J segment lost 0 bases and the V segment lost 10 bases, leaving 8 bases of the junction unmatched. CDR3 length: 17 residues. The CDR3 protein is CATQGTSGGTSTDTQYF. The CDR3 nucleotides are TGTGCCACTCAAGGGACTAGCGGGGGAACTAGCACAGATACGCAGTATTTT.

V usage is TRBV18 and J usage is TRBJ2-1, with 9 bases fitting TRBD2. This CDR3 is 18 amino acids long. Germline assignment: CDR1 KGHSH and CDR2 LQKENI. Germline trimming cut 0 bases from V and 0 bases from J; bases unmatched to any gene: 6. The CDR3: CASSPPTLAGTSYNEQFF. The DNA of the CDR3 is TGTGCCAGCTCACCACCAACCCTAGCGGGGACCTCCTACAATGAGCAGTTCTTC.

CDR3 sequence: CASSIWRADTQYF. CDR3 coding DNA: TGTGCCAGTAGTATTTGGAGGGCGGATACGCAGTATTTT. This chain connects TRBV19 to TRBJ2-3; tentative D call: TRBD2 (6 bases). The ends were cut back, 3 bases at V and 6 bases at J, with 10 bases in the middle. The CDR3 has 13 amino acids. Germline V CDR1 and CDR2: LNHDA, SQIVND (reference sequence).

The J gene is TRBJ2-6, the V gene TRBV18, with D perhaps matching TRBD2 (6 bases). The CDR3 has 15 amino acids. CDR1 and CDR2 from the germline V gene are KGHSH and LQKENI. Trimming stripped 6 bases from V and 0 bases from J, with 9 bases between. CDR3 coding DNA: TGTGCCAGCTCGGAGGGCCCCTCTGGGGCCAACGTCCTGACTTTC. It yields the protein CASSEGPSGANVLTF.

V is TRBV3-1 (or the pseudogene TRBV3-2) and J is TRBJ2-6; possible D gene TRBD1, 5 bases. V lost 1 base to trimming and J lost 2 bases, with 15 bases between them. The V gene's germline CDR1 is LGHDT and CDR2 YNNKEL (reference sequence). This CDR3 is 18 amino acids long. The CDR3 is CASSQVQASSPGANVLTF. The DNA of the CDR3 is TGTGCCAGCAGCCAAGTACAGGCTTCCTCTCCTGGGGCCAACGTCCTGACTTTC.

This chain uses TRBV9 with TRBJ2-1, with TRBD2 matching 7 bases. The ends lost 3 bases at V and 4 bases at J; junction bases unmatched: 7. The CDR3 is made up of 15 amino acids. Germline CDR1 SGDLS, CDR2 YYNGEE. CDR3 DNA sequence: TGTGCCAGCAGCGGCAGCAGGGACTATTACAATGAGCAGTTCTTC. Encoded protein: CASSGSRDYYNEQFF.

The V and J genes are TRBV7-8 and TRBJ1-5; no clear D gene. The CDR3 sequence is 16 residues long. Germline CDR1 is SGHVS and CDR2 is FQNEAQ. V was cut by 1 base and J by 1 base, with 11 bases left in between. The CDR3 here is CASSLDSHRSNQPQHF. Written as DNA, the CDR3 is TGTGCCAGCAGCTTAGATTCCCATCGGAGCAATCAGCCCCAGCATTTT. The complete variable domain, with remaining parts taken from reference TRBV7-8 and TRBJ1-5, reads GAGVSQSPRYKVAKRGQDVALRCDPISGHVSLFWYQQALGQGPEFLTYFQNEAQLDKSGLPSDRFFAERPEGSVSTLKIQRTQQEDSAVYLCASSLDSHRSNQPQHFGDGTRLSIL.

The chain combines TRBV4-3 with TRBJ2-3, with D perhaps TRBD2 (5 bases). CDR1 is LGHNA, CDR2 YSLEER, per germline. V lost 0 bases and J 6 bases, leaving 7 bases between the germline ends. This CDR3 contains 13 residues. CDR3 coding DNA: TGCGCCAGCAGCCAAGATAGGGAGGATACGCAGTATTTT. Its protein product is CASSQDREDTQYF.

The rearrangement links TRBV4-1 to TRBJ2-1; TRBD2 agrees at 8 bases. Germline V gene sequence: CDR1 MGHRA, CDR2 YSYEKL. V was clipped by 4 bases and J by 8 bases; unmatched bases: 10. CDR3 length: 15 residues. The DNA for the CDR3 is TGCGCCAGCAGCCCCTTTACCGGGACTAGGGATGAGCAGTTCTTC. This sequence encodes CASSPFTGTRDEQFF.

V gene TRBV10-3 combines with J gene TRBJ2-5; 9 nucleotides match TRBD1. The germline CDR1 and CDR2 sequences are ENHRY and SYGVKD. This CDR3 contains 15 residues. Losses at the gene ends were 2 bases for V and 1 base for J; bases not matched to a gene: 2. The CDR3 coding sequence is TGTGCCATCAGTGAGGGGGACAGGGCCCAAGAGACCCAGTACTTC. It is translated as CAISEGDRAQETQYF.

The chain recombines TRBV11-3 with TRBJ2-7; D possibly corresponds to TRBD2 (6 bases). Germline values: CDR1 SGHNT, CDR2 YENEEA. V dropped 6 bases and J dropped 2 bases, with 14 bases sitting between them. The CDR3 has 14 residues. CDR3 DNA: TGTGCCAGCAGTCCCGGGACTCAACCCTACGAGCAGTACTTC. It specifies CASSPGTQPYEQYF.

The rearrangement uses TRBV9 and TRBJ2-7; 11 positions match TRBD2. There are 14 residues in the CDR3. V lost 4 bases to trimming and J lost 3 bases; unmatched junction nucleotides: 3. The V gene's germline CDR1 is SGDLS and CDR2 YYNGEE. CDR3 DNA: TGTGCCAGCAGCCCCGGACTAGCGGGCTACGAGCAGTACTTC. Protein: CASSPGLAGYEQYF.

The CDR3 DNA reads as TGCGCCAGCAGCCAAGATGCCTCGGGGTCCAACTATGGCTACACCTTC. Its protein product is CASSQDASGSNYGYTF. The chain uses TRBV4-1 and TRBJ1-2, with no clear D. The germline V gene has CDR1 MGHRA and CDR2 YSYEKL. Trimming cost V 0 bases and J 2 bases, with 13 bases left between them. CDR3 length: 16 amino acids.

This clone was counted only a few times. CDR3 DNA: TGTGCCAGCAGCTTACGTGGGGACAGGGCTGGAAACACCATATATTTT. This translates into CASSLRGDRAGNTIYF. V is TRBV7-8 and J is TRBJ1-3, with TRBD1 matching over 9 bases. The CDR3 is 16 residues long. V lost 2 bases and J lost 2; bases outside the gene matches: 4. Germline lookup yields CDR1 SGHVS and CDR2 FQNEAQ.